This TCR beta chain appears in the sequencing data of a study of blood T cell repertoires in COVID-19. Shortly before study entry, within 2 weeks, exposed participants had met a COVID-19 case. Germline V gene data show CDR1 as MNHEY and CDR2 as SVGAGI. This CDR3 spans 16 amino acids. The V and J ends lost 2 bases and 5 bases, in that order; junction bases with no gene match: 11. The method was immunoSEQ multiplex PCR; TCRdb's version includes in-frame clones alone and lacks a portion of them. The repertoire holds around 320,000 clones, with roughly 86% as singletons. This chain joins TRBV6-5 and TRBJ1-1, with 7 nucleotides matching TRBD1. Input material: PBMCs or T cells enriched from blood (not recorded which). This receptor was identified in a woman aged 50 to 60 who had been exposed to COVID-19. CDR3 protein: CASSYVEGGAGTEAFF. CDR3 nucleotide sequence: TGTGCCAGCAGTTACGTCGAAGGGGGCGCGGGAACTGAAGCTTTCTTT.